Listed below are T cell receptor beta chains from one sample, sequenced in a study of shared clonotypes between healthy human individuals. Using immunoSEQ multiplex PCR, the repertoire was profiled, and TCRdb retains in-frame clones only, with some absent. The sample gives about 600,000 clones, around 97% of which show up once; about 0.06% is in the top ten. The specimen was naive CD4+ T cells sorted from blood. These receptors all stem from a woman aged 25 to 39 in good health. Both conserved end residues are part of each CDR3. D genes are given only for firm matches. Clone size appears in some rows only: once, few, many, or a class for an expanded clone.

d_gene,j_gene,abundance,v_gene,CDR3nt,CDR3aa
-,TRBJ2-5,-,TRBV19,TGTGCCAGTAGTCCCCGCACGGACTATACTCAAGAGACCCAGTACTTC,CASSPRTDYTQETQYF
-,TRBJ1-3,-,TRBV5-1,TGCGCCAGCAGCCAGACAGATTTCTCTGGAAACACCATATATTTT,CASSQTDFSGNTIYF
-,TRBJ2-7,-,TRBV11-2,TGTGCCAGCAGCTTAGCTAGGACCACCGCTTACGAGCAGTACTTC,CASSLARTTAYEQYF
-,TRBJ2-2,-,TRBV28,TGTGCCAGCAGTTTGGCCTACCCCACCGGGGAGCTGTTTTTT,CASSLAYPTGELFF
-,TRBJ2-5,-,TRBV19,TGTGCCAGTAGTCCAGGCAGGGACCAAGAGACCCAGTACTTC,CASSPGRDQETQYF
-,TRBJ1-1,-,TRBV19,TGTGCCAGTACAAGGCCTCAAGGACGTAGCACTGAAGCTTTCTTT,CASTRPQGRSTEAFF
TRBD1,TRBJ1-2,-,TRBV6-5,TGTGCCAGCAGTTACTCAGGGACAGACGCCTATGGCTACACCTTC,CASSYSGTDAYGYTF
TRBD1,TRBJ1-2,-,TRBV6-6,TGTGCCAGCAGTCGCCGACAGGGCGACGGCTACACCTTC,CASSRRQGDGYTF
-,TRBJ2-5,-,TRBV18,TGTGCCAGCTCACCCGGGGTCCAACGGGAGACCCAGTACTTC,CASSPGVQRETQYF
-,TRBJ1-5,few,TRBV28,TGTGCCAGCAGACCTCAGGCGGGTCAGCCCCAGCATTTT,CASRPQAGQPQHF
-,TRBJ1-2,-,TRBV27,TGTGCCAGCAGTCACGGACGGGATAACTATGGCTACACCTTC,CASSHGRDNYGYTF
-,TRBJ2-5,-,TRBV7-5,TGTGCCAGCAGCACTGGACTAGGTCGGGAGACCCAGTACTTC,CASSTGLGRETQYF
-,TRBJ2-1,-,TRBV19,TGTGCCAGTAGAAAACCGGAGTTGGCGGCTGAGCAGTTCTTC,CASRKPELAAEQFF
-,TRBJ2-1,-,TRBV7-6,TGTGCCAGCAGGGTTCAGAATGAGCAGTTCTTC,CASRVQNEQFF
TRBD2,TRBJ2-5,-,TRBV4-1,TGCGCCAGCAGCCGACCGGGACTAGGAGGGGAGACCCAGTACTTC,CASSRPGLGGETQYF
-,TRBJ1-2,-,TRBV28,TGTGCCAGCAGTTTAGGAGGGAACTATGGCTACACCTTC,CASSLGGNYGYTF
-,TRBJ2-1,-,TRBV5-1,TGCGCCAGCAGCTTCCCGGGGGAGTACAATGAGCAGTTCTTC,CASSFPGEYNEQFF
TRBD2,TRBJ2-3,-,TRBV4-2,TGTGCCAGCAGCCAATGGGAGGGTGCGGGAGGGCCGCTGGGGGACTACTCTCACACAGATACGCAGTATTTT,CASSQWEGAGGPLGDYSHTDTQYF
-,TRBJ2-7,-,TRBV6-1,TGTGCCAGCAGTGATGGGGCCTACGAGCAGTACTTC,CASSDGAYEQYF
TRBD2,TRBJ2-7,-,TRBV5-8,TGTGCCAGCAGCGTTCGGACTAGCGGGGTTAGCGAGCAGTACTTC,CASSVRTSGVSEQYF
-,TRBJ2-7,-,TRBV5-6,TGTGCCAGCAGCTCGGCCCACCTAGGGACGAGACTCTACGAGCAGTACTTC,CASSSAHLGTRLYEQYF
-,TRBJ2-3,-,TRBV9,TGTGCCAGCTCAGGGGTAAAGGGTTTCACAGATACGCAGTATTTT,CASSGVKGFTDTQYF
-,TRBJ1-1,-,TRBV5-1,TGCGCCAGCAGCTTGGGCCTCAACACTGAAGCTTTCTTT,CASSLGLNTEAFF
-,TRBJ2-1,-,TRBV11-2,TGTGCCAGCAGCTTAGGCGGTGACAATGAGCAGTTCTTC,CASSLGGDNEQFF
TRBD2,TRBJ2-7,-,TRBV5-1,TGCGCCAGCAGCCGACTAGCGGGAGGGACCGCCTACGAGCAGTACTTC,CASSRLAGGTAYEQYF
-,TRBJ1-4,-,TRBV2,TGTGCCAGCAGTGAAAGTCCCGGACGTGAAAAACTGTTTTTT,CASSESPGREKLFF
-,TRBJ1-1,-,TRBV11-3,TGTGCCAGCAGCTCGGGACAAAACACTGAAGCTTTCTTT,CASSSGQNTEAFF
-,TRBJ1-1,once,TRBV6-1,TGTGCCAGCACACGGGGCACTGAAGCTTTCTTT,CASTRGTEAFF
-,TRBJ2-1,-,TRBV19,TGTGCCAGTAGCCCGTCTGGGTACAGGGTCGTGAATGAGCAGTTCTTC,CASSPSGYRVVNEQFF
TRBD2,TRBJ2-7,-,TRBV7-2,TGTGCCAGCAGCTTAGAACTAGCGGGAGGGCCCTACGAGCAGTACTTC,CASSLELAGGPYEQYF
-,TRBJ1-2,-,TRBV6-5,TGTGCCAGCAGACGGAACAGGGTCGCGGAGGGGGGCTACACCTTC,CASRRNRVAEGGYTF
-,TRBJ1-1,-,TRBV11-1,TGTGCCAGCAGCCGCGGACGAATGAACACTGAAGCTTTCTTT,CASSRGRMNTEAFF
-,TRBJ1-2,-,TRBV18,TGTGCCAGCTCACCCCAGGACGGTCACCGGGGGGGCTACACCTTC,CASSPQDGHRGGYTF
TRBD1,TRBJ1-2,-,TRBV6-1,TGTGCCAGCAGTGAAGAGTGGGACAGCTGGCTCTATGGCTACACCTTC,CASSEEWDSWLYGYTF